This T cell receptor (beta chain) was found in a study of T cell repertoires in cytomegalovirus infection. The wider study: Selected CMV epitopes included recently identified HLA-C-restricted ones as well as well-studied HLA-B-restricted ones.

TCRdb ran MiXCR on the reads and lists one entry per CDR3 protein. The sample has a few hundred thousand distinct CDR3 sequences; 30% to 40% are singletons. To note about this clonotype: The target antigen is unknown.

The trim removed 6 bases at V and 1 base at J, leaving 5 bases unmatched. The CDR3 is 14 amino acids. Germline CDR1 reads LNHDA; CDR2 reads SQIVND (reference sequence). This receptor was taken from a human donor in good health (CMV status not recorded). Some clones in this sample may be carry-over from other donors' samples. Here the sequenced sample was cultured PBMCs, taken from culture after CMV antigen stimulation. The chain carries TRBV19 and TRBJ1-1; 7 bases are a match to TRBD1. The CDR3 is CASSHRGSNTEAFF. As DNA, the CDR3 is TGTGCCAGTAGCCACAGGGGCTCGAACACTGAAGCTTTCTTT.